This T cell receptor beta chain was sequenced for a study of siplizumab effects on memory and regulatory T cells. Details on this clone: Its matching antigen is unknown.

The CDR3 totals 16 residues. CDR1 and CDR2 from the germline V gene are MNHEY and SMNVEV (reference sequence). With 6 bases clipped from V and 6 bases from J, the junction kept 16 bases outside the gene matches. Study results and caveats: Proof of suppressive function in proliferating Tregs from siplizumab cultures was not established. The Treg-derived share of mappable alloreactive CD4+ clones averaged 68.8% with siplizumab and approximately 30% in controls. There appeared to be greater diversity in naive T cells than in memory cells, and naive T cells seemed major contributors to the alloresponse.

The assay covered 100,000 or so TCR templates per sample. This table comes from immunoSEQ multiplex PCR, and its TCRdb copy is limited to in-frame clones, with some not included. The sample yields approximately 92,000 clones, around 94% seen once. The chain employs TRBV27 and TRBJ2-7, with 8 bases identical to TRBD2. Sequenced input: non-Treg CD4+ T cells sorted from blood. This receptor was taken from a human donor in good health. DNA of the CDR3: TGTGCCAGCAGGGGGGAAGGGGCGGGAGGTTTAGGCGAGCAGTACTTC. Encoded protein: CASRGEGAGGLGEQYF.